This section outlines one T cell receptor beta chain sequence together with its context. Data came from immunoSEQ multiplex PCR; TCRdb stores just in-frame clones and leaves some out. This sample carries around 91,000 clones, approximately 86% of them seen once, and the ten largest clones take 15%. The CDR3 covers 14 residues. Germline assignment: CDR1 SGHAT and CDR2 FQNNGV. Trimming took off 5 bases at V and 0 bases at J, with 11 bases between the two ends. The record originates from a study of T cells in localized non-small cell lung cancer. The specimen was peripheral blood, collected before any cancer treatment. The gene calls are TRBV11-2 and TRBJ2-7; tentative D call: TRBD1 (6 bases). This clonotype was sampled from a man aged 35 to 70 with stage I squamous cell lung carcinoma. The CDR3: CASSRTVSSYEQYF. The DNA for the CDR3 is TGTGCCAGCAGCAGGACAGTTAGCTCCTACGAGCAGTACTTC.